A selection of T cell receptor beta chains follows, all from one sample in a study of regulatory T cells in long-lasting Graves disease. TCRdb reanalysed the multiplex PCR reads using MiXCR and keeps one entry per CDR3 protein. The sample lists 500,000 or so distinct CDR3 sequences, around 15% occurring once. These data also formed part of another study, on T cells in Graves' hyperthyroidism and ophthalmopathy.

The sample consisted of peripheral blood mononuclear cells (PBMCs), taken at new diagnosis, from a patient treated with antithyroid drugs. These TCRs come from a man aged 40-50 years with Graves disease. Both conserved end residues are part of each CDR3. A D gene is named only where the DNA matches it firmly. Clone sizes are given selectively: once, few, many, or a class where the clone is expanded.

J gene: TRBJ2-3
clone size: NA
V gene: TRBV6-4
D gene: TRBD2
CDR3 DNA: TGTGCCAGCAGTGACTCCATGACGGGGGGACTTAGCACAGATACGCAGTATTTT
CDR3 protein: CASSDSMTGGLSTDTQYF

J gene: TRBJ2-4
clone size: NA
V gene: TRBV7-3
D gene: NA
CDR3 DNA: TGTGCCAGCAGCTCATCCTTGACAGGGGAGGGTAGAAACATTCAGTACTTC
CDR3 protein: CASSSSLTGEGRNIQYF

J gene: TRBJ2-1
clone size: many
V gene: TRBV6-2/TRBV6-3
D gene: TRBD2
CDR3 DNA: TGTGCCAGCAGTTATGGAGCGGGAGGTCGCTCCTACAATGAGCAGTTCTTC
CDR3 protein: CASSYGAGGRSYNEQFF

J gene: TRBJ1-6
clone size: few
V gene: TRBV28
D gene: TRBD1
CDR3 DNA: TGTGCCAGCAGGGGACAGGGTGTTTCACCCCTCCACTTT
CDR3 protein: CASRGQGVSPLHF

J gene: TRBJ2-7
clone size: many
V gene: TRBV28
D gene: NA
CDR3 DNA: TGTGCCAGCAGTTTCGCAGGGGTTTTCTACGAGCAGTACTTC
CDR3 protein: CASSFAGVFYEQYF

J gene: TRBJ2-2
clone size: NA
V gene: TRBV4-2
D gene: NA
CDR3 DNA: TGTGCCAGCAGCCAGGATTCACAGGGGGAGCTGTTTTTT
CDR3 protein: CASSQDSQGELFF

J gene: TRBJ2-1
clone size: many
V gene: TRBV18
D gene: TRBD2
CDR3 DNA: TGTGCCAGCTCACAACAGCGGGAAGCCTACAATGAGCAGTTCTTC
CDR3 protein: CASSQQREAYNEQFF

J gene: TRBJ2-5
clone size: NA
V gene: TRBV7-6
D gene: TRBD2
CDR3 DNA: TGTGCCAGCAGCGCAGAAGGACTAGCGGGAGAAGAGACCCAGTACTTC
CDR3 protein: CASSAEGLAGEETQYF

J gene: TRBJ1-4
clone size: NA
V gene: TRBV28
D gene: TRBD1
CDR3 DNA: TGTGCCAGTGGGAAACCGGGACAGGGATGGGAAAAACTGTTTTTT
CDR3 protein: CASGKPGQGWEKLFF

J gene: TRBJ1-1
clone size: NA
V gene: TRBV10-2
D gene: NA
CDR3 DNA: TGCGCCAGCCGTGAACGGGACCACGGGACGGACACTGAAGCTTTCTTT
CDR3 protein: CASRERDHGTDTEAFF

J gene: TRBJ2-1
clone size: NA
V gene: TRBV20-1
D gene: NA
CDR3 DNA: TGCAGTGCTAGAGACTTCAGTCATGAGCAGTTCTTC
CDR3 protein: CSARDFSHEQFF

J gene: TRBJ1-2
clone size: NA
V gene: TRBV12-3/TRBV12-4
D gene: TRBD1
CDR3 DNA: TGTGCCAGCAGTTTTGGGACAGTTAACTATGGCTACACCTTC
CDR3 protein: CASSFGTVNYGYTF

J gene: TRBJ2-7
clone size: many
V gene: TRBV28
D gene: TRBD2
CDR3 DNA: TGTGCCAGCACACCTAGCGGGAGGTCCTACGAGCAGTACTTC
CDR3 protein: CASTPSGRSYEQYF

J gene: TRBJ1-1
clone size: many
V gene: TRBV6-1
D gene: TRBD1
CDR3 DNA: TGTGCCAGCAGTCAGGACAGGGGGCGCGTGAACACTGAAGCTTTCTTT
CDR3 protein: CASSQDRGRVNTEAFF

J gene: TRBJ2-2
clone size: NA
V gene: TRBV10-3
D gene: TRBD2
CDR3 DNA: TGTGCCATCAGTGAAAGAGGACTAGCGGGAGCGAACACCGGGGAGCTGTTTTTT
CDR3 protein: CAISERGLAGANTGELFF

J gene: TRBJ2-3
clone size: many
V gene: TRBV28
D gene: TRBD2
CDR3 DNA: TGTGCCAGCAGTCCCGGGACTAGCGGGAGCGAAGATACGCAGTATTTT
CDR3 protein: CASSPGTSGSEDTQYF

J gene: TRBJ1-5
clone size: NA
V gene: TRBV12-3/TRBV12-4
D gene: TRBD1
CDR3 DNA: TGTGCCAGCAGGGGGACGGACAGGGTAGAGTATGGCAATCAGCCCCAGCATTTT
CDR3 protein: CASRGTDRVEYGNQPQHF

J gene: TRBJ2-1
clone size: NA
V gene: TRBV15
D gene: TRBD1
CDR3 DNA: TGTGCCACCAGACGGGACAGGGGTGTCGGTGAGCAGTTCTTC
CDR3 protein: CATRRDRGVGEQFF

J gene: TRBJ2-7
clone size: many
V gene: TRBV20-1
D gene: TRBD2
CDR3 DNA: TGCAGTGCACCGGGACTAGCTTCCTACGAGCAGTACTTC
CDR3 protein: CSAPGLASYEQYF

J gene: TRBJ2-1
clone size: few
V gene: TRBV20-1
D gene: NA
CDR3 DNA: TGCAGTGCCGCAAGGGTCCCTGAGCAGTTCTTC
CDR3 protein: CSAARVPEQFF